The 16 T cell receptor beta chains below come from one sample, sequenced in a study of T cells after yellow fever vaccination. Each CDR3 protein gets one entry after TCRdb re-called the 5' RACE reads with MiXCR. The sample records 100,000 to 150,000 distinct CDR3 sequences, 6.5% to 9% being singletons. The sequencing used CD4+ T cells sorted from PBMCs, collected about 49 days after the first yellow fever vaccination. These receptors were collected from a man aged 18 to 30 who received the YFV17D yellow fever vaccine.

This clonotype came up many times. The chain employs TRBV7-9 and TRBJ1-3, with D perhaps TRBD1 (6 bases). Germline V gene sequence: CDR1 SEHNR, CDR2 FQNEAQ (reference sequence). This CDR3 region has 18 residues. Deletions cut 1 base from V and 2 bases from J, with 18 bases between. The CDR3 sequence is CASSLGRDTGIPGNTIYF. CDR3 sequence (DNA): TGTGCCAGCAGCTTAGGGAGGGACACAGGGATTCCTGGAAACACCATATATTTT.

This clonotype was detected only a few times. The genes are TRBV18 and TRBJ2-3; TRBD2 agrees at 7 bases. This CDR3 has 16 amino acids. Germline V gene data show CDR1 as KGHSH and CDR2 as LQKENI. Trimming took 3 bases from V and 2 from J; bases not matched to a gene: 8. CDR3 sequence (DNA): TGTGCCAGCTCACCTCTAAGCGGGGCGACCACAGATACGCAGTATTTT. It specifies CASSPLSGATTDTQYF.

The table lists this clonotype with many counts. The CDR3 is CATSLTGTGLNSPLHF. The CDR3 region has the DNA TGTGCCACCAGCTTGACCGGGACAGGCCTCAATTCACCCCTCCACTTT. The J gene is TRBJ1-6, the V gene TRBV28, with TRBD1 identical over 8 bases. This CDR3 is 16 amino acids long. The V gene end was trimmed by 10 bases and the J gene end by 7 bases; junction bases not matched to a gene: 15. Germline V lookup: CDR1 MDHEN, CDR2 SYDVKM.

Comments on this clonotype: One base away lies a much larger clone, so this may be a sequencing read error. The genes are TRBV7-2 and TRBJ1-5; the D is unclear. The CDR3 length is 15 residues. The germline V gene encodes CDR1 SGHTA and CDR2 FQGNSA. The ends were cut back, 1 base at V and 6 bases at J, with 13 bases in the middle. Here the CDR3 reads CASSLVAGCGQPQHF. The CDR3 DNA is TGTGCCAGCAGCTTAGTAGCTGGGTGCGGTCAGCCCCAGCATTTT.

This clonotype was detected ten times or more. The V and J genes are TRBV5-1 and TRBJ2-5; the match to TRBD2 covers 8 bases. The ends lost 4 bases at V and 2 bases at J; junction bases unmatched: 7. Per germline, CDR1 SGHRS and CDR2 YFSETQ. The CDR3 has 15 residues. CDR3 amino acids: CASSHRAGVQETQYF. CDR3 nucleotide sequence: TGCGCCAGCAGCCACCGAGCGGGGGTACAAGAGACCCAGTACTTC.

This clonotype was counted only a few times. The CDR3 is CASSLNGLAATDTQYF. CDR3 in DNA: TGTGCCAGCAGCTTAAATGGACTAGCCGCGACAGATACGCAGTATTTT. The V gene is TRBV11-1, the J gene TRBJ2-3; 8 nucleotides line up with TRBD2. Trimming cost V 2 bases and J 3 bases; bases outside gene matches: 7. The CDR3 sequence is 16 residues long. Germline values: CDR1 SGHAT, CDR2 FQDESV (reference sequence).

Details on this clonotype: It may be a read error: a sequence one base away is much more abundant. DNA for the CDR3: TGCATTGCGGGGGTCAACAGGGGAGCCCAGCCCCAGCATTTT. Translating gives CIAGVNRGAQPQHF. V is TRBV20-1 and J is TRBJ1-5; 7 bases match TRBD1. The CDR3 is 14 residues long. Germline V lookup: CDR1 DFQATT, CDR2 SNEGSKA (reference sequence).

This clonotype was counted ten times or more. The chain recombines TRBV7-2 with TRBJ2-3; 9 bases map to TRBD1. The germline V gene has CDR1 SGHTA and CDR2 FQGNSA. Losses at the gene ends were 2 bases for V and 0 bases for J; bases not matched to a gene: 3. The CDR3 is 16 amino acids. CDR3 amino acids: CASSLRTGVSTDTQYF. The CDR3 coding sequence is TGTGCCAGCAGCTTAAGGACAGGGGTTAGCACAGATACGCAGTATTTT.

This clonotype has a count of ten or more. Here the CDR3 reads CSASSHPNTEAFF. CDR3 nucleotides: TGCAGTGCTAGTTCGCATCCGAACACTGAAGCTTTCTTT. This chain links TRBV20-1 with TRBJ1-1; D not resolved. The CDR3 is made up of 13 amino acids. Trimming cost V 3 bases and J 1 base, with 9 bases left between them. Germline V CDR1 and CDR2: DFQATT, SNEGSKA (reference sequence).

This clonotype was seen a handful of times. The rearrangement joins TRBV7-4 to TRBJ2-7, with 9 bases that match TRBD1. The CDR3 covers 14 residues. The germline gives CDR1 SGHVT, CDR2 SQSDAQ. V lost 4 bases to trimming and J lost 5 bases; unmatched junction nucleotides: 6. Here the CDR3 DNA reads TGTGCCAGCAGCTCAGGACAGGGGAATAACGAGCAGTACGTC. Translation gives CASSSGQGNNEQYV.

The chain's CDR3 is CACCRLAGALFWTDTQYF. CDR3 DNA sequence: TGTGCCTGCTGCCGACTAGCGGGGGCCCTCTTTTGGACAGATACGCAGTATTTT. The V call is TRBV3-1, the J call TRBJ2-3, with TRBD2 matching over 12 bases. The germline V gene has CDR1 LGHDT and CDR2 YNNKEL (reference sequence). The CDR3 is made up of 18 amino acids. Unmatched junction bases numbered 18, after V lost 11 bases and J lost 3 bases.

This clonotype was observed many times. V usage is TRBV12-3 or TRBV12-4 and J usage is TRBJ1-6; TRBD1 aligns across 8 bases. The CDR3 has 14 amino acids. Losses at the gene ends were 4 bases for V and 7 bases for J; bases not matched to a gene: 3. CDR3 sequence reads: CASSSDRGNSPLHF. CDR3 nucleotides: TGTGCCAGCAGTTCCGACAGGGGAAATTCACCCCTCCACTTT.

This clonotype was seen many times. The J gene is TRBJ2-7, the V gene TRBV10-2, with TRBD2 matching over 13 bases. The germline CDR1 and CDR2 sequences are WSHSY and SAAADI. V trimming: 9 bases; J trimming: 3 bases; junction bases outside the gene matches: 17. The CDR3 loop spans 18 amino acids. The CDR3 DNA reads TGCGCCAGTCGACTAGCGGGGGGACTCCCGGTTTGGATCTACGAGCAGTACTTC. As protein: CASRLAGGLPVWIYEQYF.

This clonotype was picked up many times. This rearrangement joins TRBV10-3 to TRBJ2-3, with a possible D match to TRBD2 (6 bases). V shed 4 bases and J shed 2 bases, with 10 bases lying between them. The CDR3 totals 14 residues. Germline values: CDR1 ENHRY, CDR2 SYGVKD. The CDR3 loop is CAISVGGVTDTQYF. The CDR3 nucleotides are TGTGCCATCAGTGTTGGCGGGGTCACAGATACGCAGTATTTT.

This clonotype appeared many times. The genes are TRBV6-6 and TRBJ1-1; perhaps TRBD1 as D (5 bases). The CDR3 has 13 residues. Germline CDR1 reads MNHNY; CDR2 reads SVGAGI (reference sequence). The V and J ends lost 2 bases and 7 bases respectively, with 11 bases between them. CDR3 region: CASSYPSGGEAFF. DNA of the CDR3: TGTGCCAGCAGTTACCCTTCGGGGGGTGAAGCTTTCTTT.

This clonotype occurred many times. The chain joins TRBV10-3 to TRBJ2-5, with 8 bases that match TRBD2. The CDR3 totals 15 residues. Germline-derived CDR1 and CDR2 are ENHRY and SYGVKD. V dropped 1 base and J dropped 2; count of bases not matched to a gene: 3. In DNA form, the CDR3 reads TGTGCCATCAGTGAGTGGGCTAGCGGGCAAGAGACCCAGTACTTC. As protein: CAISEWASGQETQYF.